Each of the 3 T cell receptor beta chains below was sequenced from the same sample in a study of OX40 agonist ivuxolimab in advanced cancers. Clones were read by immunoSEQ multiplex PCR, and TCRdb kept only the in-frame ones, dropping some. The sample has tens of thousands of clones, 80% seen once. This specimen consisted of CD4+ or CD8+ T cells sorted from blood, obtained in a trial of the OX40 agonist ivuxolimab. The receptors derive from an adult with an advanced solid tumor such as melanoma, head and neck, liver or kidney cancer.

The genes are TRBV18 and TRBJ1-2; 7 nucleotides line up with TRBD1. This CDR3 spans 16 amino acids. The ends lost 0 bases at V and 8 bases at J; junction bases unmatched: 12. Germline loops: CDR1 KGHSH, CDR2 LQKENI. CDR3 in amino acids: CASSPPEAGTAGGYTF. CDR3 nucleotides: TGTGCCAGCTCACCACCGGAGGCTGGGACAGCTGGGGGCTACACCTTC.

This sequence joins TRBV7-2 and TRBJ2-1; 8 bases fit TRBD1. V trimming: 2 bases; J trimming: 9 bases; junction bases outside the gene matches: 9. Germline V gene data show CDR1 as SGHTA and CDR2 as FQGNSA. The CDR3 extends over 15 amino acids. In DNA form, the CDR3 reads TGTGCCAGCAGCTTAAGACAGGGGAGTTATGGTGAGCAGTTCTTC. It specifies CASSLRQGSYGEQFF. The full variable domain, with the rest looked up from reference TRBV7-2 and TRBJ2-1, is GAGVSQSPSNKVTEKGKDVELRCDPISGHTALYWYRQSLGQGLEFLIYFQGNSAPDKSGLPSDRFSAERTGGSVSTLTIQRTQQEDSAVYLCASSLRQGSYGEQFFGPGTRLTVL.

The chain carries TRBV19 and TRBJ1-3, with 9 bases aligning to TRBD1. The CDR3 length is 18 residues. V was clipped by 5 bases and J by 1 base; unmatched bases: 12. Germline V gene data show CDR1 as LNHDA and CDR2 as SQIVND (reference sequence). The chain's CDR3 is CASSVTGTGTSSGNTIYF. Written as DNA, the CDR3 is TGTGCCAGTAGTGTAACCGGGACAGGGACCTCGTCTGGAAACACCATATATTTT.